Sequencing of this T cell receptor (beta chain) was carried out in a study of shared clonotypes between healthy human individuals. As for this clone: This sample also contains other DNA sequences that code for the same CDR3.

V shed 0 bases and J 0 bases; nucleotides not matched to a gene: 5. The CDR3 contains 17 residues. Germline CDR1 and CDR2: SGHTA and FQGNSA. Libraries were prepared by immunoSEQ multiplex PCR; TCRdb keeps only in-frame clonotypes and omits some of them. Counted here are 1.6 million or so clones, about 96% occurring once; the ten biggest clones make up roughly 1.1%. The receptor comes from a man aged 30 to 39 in good health. The chain couples TRBV7-2 to TRBJ2-1, with TRBD2 matching 7 bases. Source material: naive CD4+ T cells sorted from blood. Regarding subset: CD45RA+ positively selected. CDR3 residues: CASSLAPRGSSYNEQFF. CDR3 nucleotide sequence: TGTGCCAGCAGCTTAGCCCCTCGCGGGAGCTCCTACAATGAGCAGTTCTTC.